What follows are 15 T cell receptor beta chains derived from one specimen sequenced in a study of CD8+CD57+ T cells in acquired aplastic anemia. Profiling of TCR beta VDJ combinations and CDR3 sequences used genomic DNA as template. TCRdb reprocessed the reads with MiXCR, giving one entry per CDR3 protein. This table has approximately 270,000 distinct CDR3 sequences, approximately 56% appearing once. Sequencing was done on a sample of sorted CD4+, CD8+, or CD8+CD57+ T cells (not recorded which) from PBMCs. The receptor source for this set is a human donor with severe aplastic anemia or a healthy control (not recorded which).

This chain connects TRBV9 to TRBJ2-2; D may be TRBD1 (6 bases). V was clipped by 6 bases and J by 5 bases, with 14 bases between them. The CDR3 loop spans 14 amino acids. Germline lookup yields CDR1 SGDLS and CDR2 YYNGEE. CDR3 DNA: TGTGCCAGCAACCCCCTGGGGGCTACCGGGGAGCTGTTTTTT. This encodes CASNPLGATGELFF.

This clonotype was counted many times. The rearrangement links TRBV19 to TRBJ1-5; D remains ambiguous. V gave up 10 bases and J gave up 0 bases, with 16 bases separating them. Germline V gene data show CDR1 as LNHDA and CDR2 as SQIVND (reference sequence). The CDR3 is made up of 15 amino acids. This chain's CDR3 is CATQTYLGSNQPQHF. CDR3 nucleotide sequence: TGTGCCACCCAGACATACCTAGGTAGCAATCAGCCCCAGCATTTT.

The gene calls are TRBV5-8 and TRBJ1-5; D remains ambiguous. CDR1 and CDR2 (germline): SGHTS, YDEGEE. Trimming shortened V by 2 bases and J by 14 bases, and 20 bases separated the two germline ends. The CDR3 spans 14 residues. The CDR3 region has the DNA TGTGCCAGCAGCTTTCGTGGGCAGAGCTCCTACGAGCATTTT. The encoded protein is CASSFRGQSSYEHF.

CDR3 region: CASSEKPAGELFF. CDR3 in DNA: TGTGCCAGCAGTGAAAAGCCCGCCGGGGAGCTGTTTTTT. The gene calls are TRBV2 and TRBJ2-2; D is unresolved. Trimming pared 2 bases from V and 6 bases from J, leaving 7 bases between. CDR3 length: 13 residues. Germline CDR1 SNHLY, CDR2 FYNNEI.

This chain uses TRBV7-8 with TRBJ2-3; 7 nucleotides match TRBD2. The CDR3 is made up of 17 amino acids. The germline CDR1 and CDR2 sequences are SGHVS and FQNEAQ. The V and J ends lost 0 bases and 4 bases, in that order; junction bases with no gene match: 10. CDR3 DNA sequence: TGTGCCAGCAGCTTAGCGCTTGGGGGAGGGCGCGCAGATACGCAGTATTTT. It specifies CASSLALGGGRADTQYF.

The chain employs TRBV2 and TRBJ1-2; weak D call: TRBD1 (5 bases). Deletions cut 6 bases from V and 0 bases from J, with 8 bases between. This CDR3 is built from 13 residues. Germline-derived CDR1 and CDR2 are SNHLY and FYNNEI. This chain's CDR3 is CASRGTANYGYTF. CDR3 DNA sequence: TGTGCCAGCAGGGGGACGGCTAACTATGGCTACACCTTC.

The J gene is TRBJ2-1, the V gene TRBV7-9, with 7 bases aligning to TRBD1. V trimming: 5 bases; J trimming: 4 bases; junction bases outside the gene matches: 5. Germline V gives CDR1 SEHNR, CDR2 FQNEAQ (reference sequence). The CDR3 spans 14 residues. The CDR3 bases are TGTGCCAGCAGCCTACAGGGGTCATACAATGAGCAGTTCTTC. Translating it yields CASSLQGSYNEQFF.

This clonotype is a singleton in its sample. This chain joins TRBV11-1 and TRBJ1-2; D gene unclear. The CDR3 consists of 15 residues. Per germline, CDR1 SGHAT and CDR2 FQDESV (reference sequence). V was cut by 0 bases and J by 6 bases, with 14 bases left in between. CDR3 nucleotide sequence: TGTGCCAGCAGCTTAGCGCCAACAGCCGAGCATGGCTACACCTTC. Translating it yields CASSLAPTAEHGYTF. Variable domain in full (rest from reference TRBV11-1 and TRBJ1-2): EAEVAQSPRYKITEKSQAVAFWCDPISGHATLYWYRQILGQGPELLVQFQDESVVDDSQLPKDRFSAERLKGVDSTLKIQPAELGDSAMYLCASSLAPTAEHGYTFGSGTRLTVV.

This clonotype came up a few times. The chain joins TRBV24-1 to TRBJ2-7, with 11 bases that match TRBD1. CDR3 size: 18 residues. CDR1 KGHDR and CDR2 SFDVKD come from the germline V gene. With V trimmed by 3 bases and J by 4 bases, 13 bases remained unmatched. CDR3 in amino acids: CATSDHLGQGARLYEQYF. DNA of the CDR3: TGTGCCACCAGTGATCACCTTGGACAGGGGGCACGTCTATACGAGCAGTACTTC.

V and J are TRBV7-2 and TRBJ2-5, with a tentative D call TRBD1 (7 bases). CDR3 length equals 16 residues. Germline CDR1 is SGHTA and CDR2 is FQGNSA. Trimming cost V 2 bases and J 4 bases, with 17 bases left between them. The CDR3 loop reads CASSLSRRGRGETQYF. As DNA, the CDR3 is TGTGCCAGCAGCTTATCGCGGAGGGGGCGCGGAGAGACCCAGTACTTC.

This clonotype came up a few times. Here the CDR3 DNA reads TGTGCCAGCAGTTTATCCCTGAGGGGCCGGGGTAATGAAAAACTGTTTTTT. It encodes CASSLSLRGRGNEKLFF. The chain links TRBV28 to TRBJ1-4, with D maybe TRBD1 (5 bases). The CDR3 sequence is 17 residues long. The germline V gene has CDR1 MDHEN and CDR2 SYDVKM. V dropped 1 base and J dropped 4 bases, with 16 bases sitting between them.

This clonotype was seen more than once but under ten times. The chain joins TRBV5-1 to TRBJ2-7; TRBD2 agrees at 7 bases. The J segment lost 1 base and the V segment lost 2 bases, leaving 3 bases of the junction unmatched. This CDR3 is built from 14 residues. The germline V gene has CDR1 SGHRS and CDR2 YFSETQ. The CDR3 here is CASSFRGSSYEQYF. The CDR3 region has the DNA TGCGCCAGCAGCTTCCGCGGGAGTTCCTACGAGCAGTACTTC.

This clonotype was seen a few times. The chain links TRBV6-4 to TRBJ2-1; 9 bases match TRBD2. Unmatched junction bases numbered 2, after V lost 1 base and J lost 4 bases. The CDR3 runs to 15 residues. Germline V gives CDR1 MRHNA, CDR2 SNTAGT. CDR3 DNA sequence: TGTGCCAGCAGTGACTTAGCGGGGGCTTACAATGAGCAGTTCTTC. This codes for CASSDLAGAYNEQFF.

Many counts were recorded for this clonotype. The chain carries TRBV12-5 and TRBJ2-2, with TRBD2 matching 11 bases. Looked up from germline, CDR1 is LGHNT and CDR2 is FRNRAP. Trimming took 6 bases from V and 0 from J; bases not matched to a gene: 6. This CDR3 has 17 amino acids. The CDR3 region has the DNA TGTGCTAGTGGCCCCGGGACTAGCGGATCGAACACCGGGGAGCTGTTTTTT. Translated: CASGPGTSGSNTGELFF. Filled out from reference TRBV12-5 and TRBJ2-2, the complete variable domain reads DARVTQTPRHKVTEMGQEVTMRCQPILGHNTVFWYRQTMMQGLELLAYFRNRAPLDDSGMPKDRFSAEMPDATLATLKIQPSEPRDSAVYFCASGPGTSGSNTGELFFGEGSRLTVL.

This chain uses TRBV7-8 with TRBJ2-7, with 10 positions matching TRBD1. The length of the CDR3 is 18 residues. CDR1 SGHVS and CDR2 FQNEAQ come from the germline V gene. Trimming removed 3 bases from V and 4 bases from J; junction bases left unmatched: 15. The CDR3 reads CASSFGVPEGQGFYEQYF. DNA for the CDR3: TGTGCCAGCAGCTTTGGAGTGCCTGAGGGACAGGGGTTTTACGAGCAGTACTTC.